This is a list of T cell receptor beta chains from one sample in a study of cytotoxic CD8 clonotypes in ibrutinib-treated CLL. The repertoire was sequenced with immunoSEQ multiplex PCR; TCRdb's copy has only in-frame clones and lacks some. This sample carries roughly 250,000 clones, 70% of them seen once, and the ten largest clones take 15% to 17%. Source: PBMCs, taken after 24 months of ibrutinib treatment. The receptors shown here come from a human donor with chronic lymphocytic leukemia. CDR3s include the opening cysteine and the closing phenylalanine or tryptophan. A D gene is named only where the DNA matches it firmly. Only some rows state a clone size, as once, few, many or a class for expanded clones.

d_call,cdr3_length,clone_size,v_call,j_call,cdr3_nt,cdr3_aa
-,13,-,TRBV28,TRBJ1-1,TGTGCCAGCAGTTTACTGTATAACACTGAAGCTTTCTTT,CASSLLYNTEAFF
TRBD1,16,-,TRBV29-1,TRBJ2-6,TGCAGCGTAGCCCGACAGGGAAAGGCCGGGGCCAACGTCCTGACTTTC,CSVARQGKAGANVLTF
-,14,once,TRBV6-5,TRBJ1-4,TGTGCCAGCAGTTCCGGGGGTCTAAATGAAAAACTGTTTTTT,CASSSGGLNEKLFF
-,11,-,TRBV20-1,TRBJ1-4,TGCAGTGCTATAACGGGTGAAAAACTGTTTTTT,CSAITGEKLFF
-,15,-,TRBV7-2,TRBJ2-1,TGTGCCAGCAGCTTATCCGGGAGAACATACAATGAGCAGTTCTTC,CASSLSGRTYNEQFF
TRBD2,16,-,TRBV7-3,TRBJ2-3,TGTGCCAGCAGCTCCCAGCTAGCGGAGGGATTAGATACGCAGTATTTT,CASSSQLAEGLDTQYF
-,13,-,TRBV29-1,TRBJ1-4,TGCAGCGTTGAAGATCGGAGGGGGGAAAAACTGTTTTTT,CSVEDRRGEKLFF
-,14,-,TRBV6-5,TRBJ1-3,TGTGCCAGCAGTTACTCGGTCTCTGGAAACACCATATATTTT,CASSYSVSGNTIYF
-,16,-,TRBV5-4,TRBJ1-2,TGTGCCAGCAGCTTGTGGGTACAGGACCTGAACTATGGCTACACCTTC,CASSLWVQDLNYGYTF
-,11,-,TRBV28,TRBJ1-2,TGTGCCAGCAGTTTATACGGTGGCTACACCTTC,CASSLYGGYTF
TRBD1,17,-,TRBV27,TRBJ1-2,TGTGCCAGCACCTCGACACCGGACAGGACTAGTACCTATGGCTACACCTTC,CASTSTPDRTSTYGYTF
TRBD1,13,few,TRBV11-3,TRBJ2-7,TGTGCCAGCAGCCCAGGACAGGGCTACGAGCAGTACTTC,CASSPGQGYEQYF
-,11,-,TRBV11-2,TRBJ1-3,TGTGCCAGCAGAACTTGGAACACCATATATTTT,CASRTWNTIYF
-,16,-,TRBV15,TRBJ2-5,TGTGCCACCAGCTCCCCTGTCCTAGGGGCCCAAGAGACCCAGTACTTC,CATSSPVLGAQETQYF
-,12,once,TRBV28,TRBJ2-1,TGTGCCAGCAGTTTGATTGTGAATGAGCAGTTCTTC,CASSLIVNEQFF
-,14,-,TRBV28,TRBJ1-2,TGTGCCAGCAGTCTCATTGGAAGTGGGAATGGCTACACCTTC,CASSLIGSGNGYTF
TRBD2,15,once,TRBV11-2,TRBJ2-1,TGTGCCAGCAGCTGGGGACTAGCGGGGTACAATGAGCAGTTCTTC,CASSWGLAGYNEQFF
TRBD2,17,-,TRBV5-4,TRBJ2-1,TGTGCCAGCAGCTCACTAGCGGGAGGGATCGGGTTTGGGGAGCAGTTCTTC,CASSSLAGGIGFGEQFF
TRBD1,15,few,TRBV6-5,TRBJ1-1,TGTGCCAGCAGTTCCTCCGGGACAGGGAACACTGAAGCTTTCTTT,CASSSSGTGNTEAFF
-,13,-,TRBV25-1,TRBJ1-1,TGTGCCAGCAGTGAAGGTACGGCAAATGAAGCTTTCTTT,CASSEGTANEAFF
-,14,once,TRBV6-5,TRBJ1-2,TGTGCCAGCAGGAAGACAGCCTACTTAGACGGCTACACCTTC,CASRKTAYLDGYTF
TRBD2,14,-,TRBV30,TRBJ2-5,TGTGCCTGGAGTGTACTAGCGGGGCAAGAGACCCAGTACTTC,CAWSVLAGQETQYF
-,18,-,TRBV5-4,TRBJ2-6,TGTGCCAGCAGCTTGGGGGCAGTCTCGAACTCTGGGGCCAACGTCCTGACTTTC,CASSLGAVSNSGANVLTF
TRBD2,15,-,TRBV28,TRBJ2-1,TGTGCCAGCAGTTTAGTCAGCGGGAGATACAATGAGCAGTTCTTC,CASSLVSGRYNEQFF
-,12,-,TRBV28,TRBJ2-1,TGTGCCAGCACGTCGTCCTACAATGAGCAGTTCTTC,CASTSSYNEQFF
TRBD2,15,-,TRBV30,TRBJ2-1,TGTGCCTGGAGTGTCAAAGCGGGAGCCTACAATGAGCAGTTCTTC,CAWSVKAGAYNEQFF
-,12,-,TRBV7-2,TRBJ2-1,TGTGCCAGCAGCTCGTATTACAATGAGCAGTTCTTC,CASSSYYNEQFF
TRBD2,14,-,TRBV30,TRBJ2-3,TGTGCCTGGAGTGGTAGCGGGCGAGCGGATACGCAGTATTTT,CAWSGSGRADTQYF
-,15,-,TRBV5-1,TRBJ2-5,TGCGCCAGCAGCCCGCCTGGACCATTAAAAGAGACCCAGTACTTC,CASSPPGPLKETQYF
-,16,-,TRBV28,TRBJ2-5,TGTGCCAGCAGTTTGTCGGGGGCCGGGAATGGGGAGACCCAGTACTTC,CASSLSGAGNGETQYF
TRBD2,17,-,TRBV9,TRBJ2-2,TGTGCCAGCAGCACGGGACTAGCCGATCCGAACACCGGGGAGCTGTTTTTT,CASSTGLADPNTGELFF
-,11,-,TRBV6-6,TRBJ2-2,TGTGCCGGCAGGGGAGCCGGGGAGCTGTTTTTT,CAGRGAGELFF
-,14,-,TRBV28,TRBJ2-1,TGTGCCAGCAGTTTTGGCACGGGATGGGTTGAGCAGTTCTTC,CASSFGTGWVEQFF
-,17,-,TRBV28,TRBJ2-7,TGTGCCAGCAGTTTTCTGGATCTGTCTGGGTATTCCTACGAGCAGTACTTC,CASSFLDLSGYSYEQYF
-,13,-,TRBV7-6,TRBJ1-2,TGTGCCAGCAGCTTACAAGATAACTATGGCTACACCTTC,CASSLQDNYGYTF
TRBD1,18,-,TRBV19,TRBJ2-5,TGTGCCAGTAGTGTGTCGACAGGGGGCGCGGGGGCCCAAGAGACCCAGTACTTC,CASSVSTGGAGAQETQYF
-,16,few,TRBV21-1,TRBJ1-3,TGTGCCAGCAGCTCCAGATTGGGAGCCGCTGGAAACACCATATATTTT,CASSSRLGAAGNTIYF
-,15,few,TRBV7-6,TRBJ2-7,TGTGCCAGCAGCTTTTCCCCTAGCGTGCCTAGCGAGCAGTACTTC,CASSFSPSVPSEQYF
-,14,-,TRBV5-8,TRBJ2-1,TGTGCCAGCAGGCCGCCAGGCTCCTACAATGAGCAGTTCTTC,CASRPPGSYNEQFF
-,13,once,TRBV27,TRBJ1-2,TGTGCCAGCAGCCCAACCGGGATTAATGGCTACACCTTC,CASSPTGINGYTF
-,14,-,TRBV28,TRBJ2-7,TGTGCCAGCAGCTATCTGGGGGGCACCTACGAGCAGTACTTC,CASSYLGGTYEQYF
-,13,few,TRBV13,TRBJ1-1,TGTGCCAGCAGTCCAGGGTTGAACACTGAAGCTTTCTTT,CASSPGLNTEAFF
-,13,few,TRBV5-1,TRBJ2-1,TGCGCCAGCAGCTTGGTAGGGAGTAATGAGCAGTTCTTC,CASSLVGSNEQFF
-,16,-,TRBV7-8,TRBJ1-4,TGTGCCAGCAGCTTATCATTGGGGGGGATAGTTGAAAAACTGTTTTTT,CASSLSLGGIVEKLFF
TRBD2,15,-,TRBV11-3,TRBJ2-5,TGTGCCAGCAGACGGGGAGGACTAGCGCAAGAGACCCAGTACTTC,CASRRGGLAQETQYF
-,15,-,TRBV6-5,TRBJ1-5,TGTGCCAGCAGTTACCAAGCAGGGGCTGATCAGCCCCAGCATTTT,CASSYQAGADQPQHF
-,11,-,TRBV20-1,TRBJ1-1,TGCAGTGCAAGGACAGTAAGTGAAGCTTTCTTT,CSARTVSEAFF